This T cell receptor beta chain was sequenced during a study of T cells of healthy individuals. This clonotype showed up many times. TCRdb reprocessed the 5' RACE reads via MiXCR and lists one record per CDR3 protein. The table shows some 85,000 distinct CDR3 sequences, with about 5.5% occurring only once. The clonotype comes from a female donor in good health.

The CDR3 DNA reads TGTGCCAGCTCACGGGACATCCAAGAGACCCAGTACTTC. Protein: CASSRDIQETQYF. The V call is TRBV18, the J call TRBJ2-5; D possibly corresponds to TRBD1 (6 bases). V was cut by 4 bases and J by 1 base, with 7 bases left in between. CDR3 length: 13 residues. Germline loops: CDR1 KGHSH, CDR2 LQKENI.